This TCR beta chain came from a study of T cells in Graves' hyperthyroidism and ophthalmopathy (dated by TCRdb to about 2019). Background for the entire study: Peripheral blood samples were taken at initial diagnosis, before any treatment was given. To identify distinguishing TCR V-J signatures, a discovery cohort of some 99 patients was used, comprising 43 with Graves' ophthalmopathy and around 60 with stable Graves' hyperthyroidism. The paper describes TCR Vbeta CDR3 sequencing of about 140 peripheral blood samples, made up of approximately 40 ophthalmopathy patients, approximately 73 hyperthyroidism patients and roughly 17 progressor patients. For training and testing, the 100 patients in the discovery cohort were randomly divided in a 7:3 ratio. After blood sampling, hyperthyroidism patients were treated with methimazole at a starting dose of 30 mg daily, and ophthalmopathy patients were treated with high-dose intravenous methylprednisolone. Prospective prediction of ophthalmopathy was tested in an independent validation cohort consisting of 18 to 20 hyperthyroidism patients and about 17 patients who later progressed to ophthalmopathy. Thyroid tissue and blood T-cell repertoires from about six Graves' hyperthyroidism patients were also compared in the study.

This clonotype has a count of ten or more. Its antigen is not yet known. Qualities for individual bases were not recorded, and no much larger clone is one base off. The full study reports these points: In validation, progression to ophthalmopathy was predicted by the model with 70.59% sensitivity and 72.22% specificity, a median of approximately 6.5 months before onset. Blood samples also contained most of the expanded thyroid clonotypes (frequency above 0.001), which suggests that blood repertoires may reflect thyroid immune responses. No statistical method was used to fix the sample size in advance, and group allocation was not hidden from the investigators. A 13 V-J signature model separated ophthalmopathy from stable hyperthyroidism, with approximately 86% sensitivity and roughly 84% specificity in cross-validation and 80%/75% in testing.

The TCR beta CDR3 regions were amplified from the RNA transcripts. A first-round RT-PCR of the TCR CDR3 used the HTBI primer set with the Qiagen OneStep RT-PCR kit. Libraries were constructed in a second round of multiplex PCR, after which size selection and purification were carried out. Sequencing of the libraries was done on an Illumina HiSeq2000 using paired-end 100 bp reads. Under the source paper's analysis protocol: SOAPnuke was used to process the raw data, with reads discarded if the reads contained adapters or uncalled bases, had a mean Phred below 15, or lacked an exact constant-primer or identifier match. COPE v1.2.5 was used to merge the high-quality paired reads, and each unique nucleotide sequence was defined as a clonotype. MiTCR v1.1 was used to align clonotypes to the IMGT TRBV, TRBD and TRBJ reference segments. The analysis included only V-J combinations with a frequency above 0.0001, which together covered 99% to 99.2% of the repertoires. A TCS score was defined as the ratio of F50 (clonal expansion) to E x V (chaos), with BLOSUM62-based TCRdist applied between CDR3 peptides within each V-J. Welch's t-statistics and random forest reduced some 510 V-J features to roughly 13, which were used in a naive Bayes classifier (R e1071). Clones were called with MiXCR by TCRdb after fastp trimmed the public reads at Q25, and only in-frame beta chains were retained. Rows are unified per CDR3 protein, each entry keeping the most common DNA and genes. TCRdb, not the original authors, processed these V and J calls. This sample has around 600,000 distinct CDR3 sequences in its table, and more than 13% of those were observed once. The ten largest make up less than 9% of the sample.

Ophthalmopathy patients had moderately to severely active disease, Clinical Activity Score of at least 3, NOSPECS grade of at least 4, and duration under 3 months. The study excluded patients with uncontrolled infections, other autoimmune diseases, pregnancy or lactation. Clinical symptoms, serum thyroxine and TRAb, thyroid ultrasound, and orbital computed tomography formed the basis for the diagnoses. PBMCs were isolated from 10 ml of fresh peripheral blood by Ficoll-Paque density gradient centrifugation. Total RNA was extracted with Trizol reagent, and quality was checked on an Agilent 2100 Bioanalyzer. V loses 6 bases of germline sequence and J loses 4 bases, and the interval between the two ends is 10 bases. The CDR3 measures 13 amino acids from cysteine to phenylalanine. Only the CDR3 part of the read is kept: 39 bases, read in frame from the first base.

The sequence joins TRBV12-3 or TRBV12-4 to TRBJ2-4; a tentative D call is TRBD1 (5 bases match). Material: blood. The sequence was obtained from a woman younger than 30 with Graves' ophthalmopathy. The encoded CDR3 is CASRPREKNIQYF. The DNA sequence is given as TGTGCCAGCAGGCCCAGGGAAAAAAACATTCAGTACTTC.